These T cell receptor beta chains were read from a single sample in a study of post-analysis software for immune sequencing data. Using its own MiXCR run on the PCR reads, TCRdb lists one record per CDR3 protein. The table includes 700,000 to 800,000 distinct CDR3 sequences, roughly 29% detected once. The sequencing sample was made of blood. The source of these receptors is a girl aged 10-17 years with multiple sclerosis. The CDR3 runs from the conserved cysteine through the conserved F or W. Each record gives: J gene, V gene, clone size, D gene, CDR3 protein, CDR3 DNA. The D gene is left open where the match is weak. Size is stated for part of the rows, as once, few or many counts, or as a class when the clone is expanded.

TRBJ2-1	TRBV15	few	TRBD2	CATSSGRSSSYNEQFF	TGTGCCACCAGCAGCGGGAGGTCAAGCTCCTACAATGAGCAGTTCTTC
TRBJ1-1	TRBV7-2	NA	TRBD1	CASSLAGTGGARTEAFF	TGTGCCAGCAGCTTAGCGGGGACAGGGGGCGCGAGGACTGAAGCTTTCTTT
TRBJ2-1	TRBV4-1	many	TRBD2	CASREVGVYNEQFF	TGCGCCAGCCGGGAGGTGGGGGTCTACAATGAGCAGTTCTTC
TRBJ2-7	TRBV28	few	TRBD1	CASSGRTGGRAQYF	TGTGCCAGCAGTGGGAGAACAGGGGGCAGGGCCCAGTACTTC
TRBJ1-4	TRBV5-1	few	NA	CASSSGVEGEKLFF	TGCGCCAGCAGCTCCGGGGTGGAGGGTGAAAAACTGTTTTTT
TRBJ2-1	TRBV7-2	many	NA	CASSLKGGNEQFF	TGTGCCAGCAGCTTAAAGGGGGGGAATGAGCAGTTCTTC
TRBJ1-2	TRBV20-1	NA	NA	CSARSPRRENYYGYTF	TGCAGTGCTAGATCCCCGAGACGGGAGAACTACTATGGCTACACCTTC
TRBJ1-5	TRBV29-1	few	TRBD1	CSVADREGNQPQHF	TGCAGCGTCGCGGACAGGGAAGGCAATCAGCCCCAGCATTTT
TRBJ2-7	TRBV7-2	NA	NA	CASSPGGTATHEQYF	TGTGCCAGCAGCCCCGGTGGGACGGCCACCCACGAGCAGTACTTC
TRBJ2-1	TRBV9	few	TRBD2	CASSAGWGSGGVEQFF	TGTGCCAGCAGCGCCGGGTGGGGGAGCGGGGGTGTTGAGCAGTTCTTC